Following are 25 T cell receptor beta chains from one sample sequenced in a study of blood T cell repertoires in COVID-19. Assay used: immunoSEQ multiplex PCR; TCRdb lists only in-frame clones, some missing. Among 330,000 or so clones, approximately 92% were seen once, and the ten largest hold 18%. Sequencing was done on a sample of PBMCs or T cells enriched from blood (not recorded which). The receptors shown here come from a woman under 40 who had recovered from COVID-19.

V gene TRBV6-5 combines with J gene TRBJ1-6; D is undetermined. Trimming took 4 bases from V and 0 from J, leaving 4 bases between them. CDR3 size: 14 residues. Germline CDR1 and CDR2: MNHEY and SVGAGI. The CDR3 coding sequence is TGTGCCAGCAGTTCCATCTCCTATAATTCACCCCTCCACTTT. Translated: CASSSISYNSPLHF.

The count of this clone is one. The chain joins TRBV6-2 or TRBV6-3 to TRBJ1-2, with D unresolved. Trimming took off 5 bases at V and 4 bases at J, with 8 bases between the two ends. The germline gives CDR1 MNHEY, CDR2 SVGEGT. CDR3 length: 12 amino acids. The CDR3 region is CASSLSGYGYTF. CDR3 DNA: TGTGCCAGCAGTCTCTCCGGCTATGGCTACACCTTC.

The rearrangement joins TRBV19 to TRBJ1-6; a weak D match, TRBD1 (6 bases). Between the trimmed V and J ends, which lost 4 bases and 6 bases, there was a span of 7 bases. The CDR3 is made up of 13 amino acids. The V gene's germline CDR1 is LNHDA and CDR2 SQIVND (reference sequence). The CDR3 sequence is CASSRDTNSPLHF. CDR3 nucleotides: TGTGCCAGTAGTAGGGACACTAATTCACCCCTCCACTTT.

Written as DNA, the CDR3 is TGTGCCAGCAGCCGTAGCATCGACATTCAGTACTTC. Translating gives CASSRSIDIQYF. This sequence joins TRBV3-1 (or the pseudogene TRBV3-2) and TRBJ2-4, with unresolved D. Germline loops: CDR1 LGHDT, CDR2 YNNKEL (reference sequence). The CDR3 runs 12 residues. The V end lost 4 bases, the J end lost 8 bases, and 9 bases lay between the germline ends.

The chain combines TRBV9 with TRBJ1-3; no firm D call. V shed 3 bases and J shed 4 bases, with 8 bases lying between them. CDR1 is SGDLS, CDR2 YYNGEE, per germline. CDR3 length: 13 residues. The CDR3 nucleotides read TGTGCCAGCAGCGAAGACACGGGAAACACCATATATTTT. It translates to CASSEDTGNTIYF.

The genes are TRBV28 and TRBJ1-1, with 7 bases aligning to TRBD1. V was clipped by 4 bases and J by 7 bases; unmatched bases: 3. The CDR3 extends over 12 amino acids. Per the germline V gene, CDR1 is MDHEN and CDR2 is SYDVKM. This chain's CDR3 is CASSYRGNEAFF. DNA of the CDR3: TGTGCCAGCAGTTACAGGGGCAATGAAGCTTTCTTT.

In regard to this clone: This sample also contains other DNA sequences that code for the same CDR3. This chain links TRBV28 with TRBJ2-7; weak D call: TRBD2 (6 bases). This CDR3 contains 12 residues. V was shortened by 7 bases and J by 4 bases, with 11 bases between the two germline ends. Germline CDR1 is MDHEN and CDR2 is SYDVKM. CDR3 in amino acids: CASTLGGYEQYF. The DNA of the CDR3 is TGTGCCAGCACCTTAGGAGGGTACGAGCAGTACTTC.

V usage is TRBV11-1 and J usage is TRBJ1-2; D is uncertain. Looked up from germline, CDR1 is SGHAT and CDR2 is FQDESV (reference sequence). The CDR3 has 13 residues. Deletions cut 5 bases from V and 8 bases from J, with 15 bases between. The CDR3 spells CASSQAGVGGYTF. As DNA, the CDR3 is TGTGCCAGCAGCCAAGCGGGTGTCGGAGGCTACACCTTC.

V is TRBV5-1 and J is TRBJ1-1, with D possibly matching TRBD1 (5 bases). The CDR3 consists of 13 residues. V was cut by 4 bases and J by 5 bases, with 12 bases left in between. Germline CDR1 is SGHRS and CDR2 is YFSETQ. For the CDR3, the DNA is TGCGCCAGCAGCCTAGGGGTTTTGACTGAAGCTTTCTTT. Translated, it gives CASSLGVLTEAFF.

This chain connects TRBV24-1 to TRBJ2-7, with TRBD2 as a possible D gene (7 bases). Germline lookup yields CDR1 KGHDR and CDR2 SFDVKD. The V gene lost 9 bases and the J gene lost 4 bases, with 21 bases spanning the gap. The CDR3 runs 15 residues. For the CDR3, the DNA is TGTGCCACCGGGCCTGGGGGGGGCGGTTTTTACGAGCAGTACTTC. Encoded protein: CATGPGGGGFYEQYF.

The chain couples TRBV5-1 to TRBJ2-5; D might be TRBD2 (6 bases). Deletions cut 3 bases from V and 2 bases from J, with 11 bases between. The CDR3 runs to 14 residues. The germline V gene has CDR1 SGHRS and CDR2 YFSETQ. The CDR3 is CASSSTSTQETQYF. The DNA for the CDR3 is TGCGCCAGCAGCTCGACTAGTACTCAAGAGACCCAGTACTTC. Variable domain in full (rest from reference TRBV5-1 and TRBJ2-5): KAGVTQTPRYLIKTRGQQVTLSCSPISGHRSVSWYQQTPGQGLQFLFEYFSETQRNKGNFPGRFSGRQFSNSRSEMNVSTLELGDSALYLCASSSTSTQETQYFGPGTRLLVL.

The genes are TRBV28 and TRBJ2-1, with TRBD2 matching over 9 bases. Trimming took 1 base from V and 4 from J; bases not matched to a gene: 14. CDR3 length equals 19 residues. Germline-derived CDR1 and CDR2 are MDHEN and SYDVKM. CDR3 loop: CASSLLGLAGLPLYNEQFF. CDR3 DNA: TGTGCCAGCAGTTTATTGGGTCTAGCGGGACTCCCCCTATACAATGAGCAGTTCTTC. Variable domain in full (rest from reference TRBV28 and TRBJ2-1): DVKVTQSSRYLVKRTGEKVFLECVQDMDHENMFWYRQDPGLGLRLIYFSYDVKMKEKGDIPEGYSVSREKKERFSLILESASTNQTSMYLCASSLLGLAGLPLYNEQFFGPGTRLTVL.

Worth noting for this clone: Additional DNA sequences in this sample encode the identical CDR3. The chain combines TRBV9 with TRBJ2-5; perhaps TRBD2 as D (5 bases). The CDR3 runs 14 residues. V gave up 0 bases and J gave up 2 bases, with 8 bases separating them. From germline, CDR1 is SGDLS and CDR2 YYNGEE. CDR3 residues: CASSVGPGQETQYF. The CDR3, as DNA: TGTGCCAGCAGCGTAGGGCCGGGACAAGAGACCCAGTACTTC.

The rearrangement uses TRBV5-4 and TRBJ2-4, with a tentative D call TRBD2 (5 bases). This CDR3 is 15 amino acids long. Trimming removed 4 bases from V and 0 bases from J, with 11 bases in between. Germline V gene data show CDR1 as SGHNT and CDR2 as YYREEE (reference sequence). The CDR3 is CASSPGGLAKNIQYF. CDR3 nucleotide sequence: TGTGCCAGCAGCCCAGGAGGACTAGCCAAAAACATTCAGTACTTC.

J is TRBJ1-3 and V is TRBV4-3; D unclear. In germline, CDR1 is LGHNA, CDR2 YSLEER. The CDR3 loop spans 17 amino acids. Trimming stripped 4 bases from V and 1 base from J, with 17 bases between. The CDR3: CASSPGGTPASGNTIYF. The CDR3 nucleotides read TGCGCCAGCAGCCCAGGAGGCACCCCGGCATCTGGAAACACCATATATTTT.

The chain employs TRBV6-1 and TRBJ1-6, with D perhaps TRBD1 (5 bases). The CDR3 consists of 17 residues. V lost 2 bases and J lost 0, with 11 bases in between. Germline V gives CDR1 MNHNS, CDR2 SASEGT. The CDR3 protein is CASSERGSSSYNSPLHF. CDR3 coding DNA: TGTGCCAGCAGTGAAAGGGGCAGCAGCTCCTATAATTCACCCCTCCACTTT.

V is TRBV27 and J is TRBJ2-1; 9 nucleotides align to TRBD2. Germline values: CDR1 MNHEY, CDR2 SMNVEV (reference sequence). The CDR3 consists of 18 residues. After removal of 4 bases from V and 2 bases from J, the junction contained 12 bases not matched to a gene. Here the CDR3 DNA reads TGTGCCAGCAGTTCCGTGGCGGGGGGGCACCGCGCCTACAATGAGCAGTTCTTC. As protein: CASSSVAGGHRAYNEQFF.

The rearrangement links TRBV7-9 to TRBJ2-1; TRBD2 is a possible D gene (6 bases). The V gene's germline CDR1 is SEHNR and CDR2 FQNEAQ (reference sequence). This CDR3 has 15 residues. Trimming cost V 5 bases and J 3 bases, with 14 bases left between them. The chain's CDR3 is CASSPQGGVYNEQFF. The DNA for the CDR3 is TGTGCCAGCAGCCCTCAGGGAGGAGTCTACAATGAGCAGTTCTTC.

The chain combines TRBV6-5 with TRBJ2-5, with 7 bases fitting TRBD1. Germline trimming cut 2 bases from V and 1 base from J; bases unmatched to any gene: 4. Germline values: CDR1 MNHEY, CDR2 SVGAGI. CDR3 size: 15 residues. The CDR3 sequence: CASSYQTGIQETQYF. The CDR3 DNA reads TGTGCCAGCAGTTACCAGACAGGGATCCAAGAGACCCAGTACTTC.

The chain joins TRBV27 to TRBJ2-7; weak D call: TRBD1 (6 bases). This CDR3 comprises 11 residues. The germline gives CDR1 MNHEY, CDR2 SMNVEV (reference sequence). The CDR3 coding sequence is TGTCTCTTCCACAGGGAACGCGAGCAGTACTTC. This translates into CLFHREREQYF.

This chain's CDR3 is CASSLRLAGEYEQYF. CDR3 DNA sequence: TGTGCCAGCAGTCTCCGACTAGCGGGGGAATACGAGCAGTACTTC. V usage is TRBV28 and J usage is TRBJ2-7, with TRBD2 matching 12 bases. Trimming removed 5 bases from V and 4 bases from J; junction bases left unmatched: 6. CDR3 length: 15 amino acids. Germline V gene data show CDR1 as MDHEN and CDR2 as SYDVKM.

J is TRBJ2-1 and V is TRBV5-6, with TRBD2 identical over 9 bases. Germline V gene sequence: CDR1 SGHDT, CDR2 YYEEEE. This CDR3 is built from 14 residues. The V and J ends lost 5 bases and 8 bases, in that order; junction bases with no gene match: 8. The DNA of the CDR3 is TGTGCCAGCAGGAGGGCGGGAGGGATCCATGAGCAGTTCTTC. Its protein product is CASRRAGGIHEQFF.

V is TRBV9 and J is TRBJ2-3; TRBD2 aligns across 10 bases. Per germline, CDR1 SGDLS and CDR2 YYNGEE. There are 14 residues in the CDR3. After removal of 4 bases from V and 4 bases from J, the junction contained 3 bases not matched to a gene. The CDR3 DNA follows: TGTGCCAGCAGCCTAGCGGGAGAAGCAGATACGCAGTATTTT. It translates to CASSLAGEADTQYF.

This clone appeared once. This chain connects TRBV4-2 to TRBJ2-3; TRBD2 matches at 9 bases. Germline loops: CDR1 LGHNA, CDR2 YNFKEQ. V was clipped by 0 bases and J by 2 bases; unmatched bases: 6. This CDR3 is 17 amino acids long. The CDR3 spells CASSQDMASGVTDTQYF. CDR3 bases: TGTGCCAGCAGCCAAGATATGGCTAGCGGGGTCACAGATACGCAGTATTTT.

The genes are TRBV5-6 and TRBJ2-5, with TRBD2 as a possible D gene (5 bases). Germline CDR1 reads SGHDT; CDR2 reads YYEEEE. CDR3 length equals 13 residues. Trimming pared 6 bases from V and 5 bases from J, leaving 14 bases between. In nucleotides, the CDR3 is TGTGCCAGCAATGACTGGCGAGGGGAGACCCAGTACTTC. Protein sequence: CASNDWRGETQYF.